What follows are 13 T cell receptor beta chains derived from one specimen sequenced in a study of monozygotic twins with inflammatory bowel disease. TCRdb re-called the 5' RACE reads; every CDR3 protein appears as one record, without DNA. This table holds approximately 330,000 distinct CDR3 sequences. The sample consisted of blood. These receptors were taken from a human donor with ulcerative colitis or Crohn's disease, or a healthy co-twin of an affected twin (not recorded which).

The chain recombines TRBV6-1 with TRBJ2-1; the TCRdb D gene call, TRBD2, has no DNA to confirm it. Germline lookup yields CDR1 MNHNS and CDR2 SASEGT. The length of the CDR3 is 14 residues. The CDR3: CASSRDSGVNEQFF.

The CDR3 here is CASSQDSGRSFF. The chain is built from TRBV3-1 and TRBJ1-1. The germline V gene has CDR1 LGHDT and CDR2 YNNKEL (reference sequence). The CDR3 length is 12 residues.

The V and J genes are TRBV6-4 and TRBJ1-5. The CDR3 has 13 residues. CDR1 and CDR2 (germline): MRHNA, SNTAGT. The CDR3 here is CAIKGFECQPQHF.

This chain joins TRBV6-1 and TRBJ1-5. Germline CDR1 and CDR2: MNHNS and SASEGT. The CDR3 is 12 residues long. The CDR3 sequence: CASSVDNRAQHF.

CDR3: CASSERVEGTSENTGELFF. The chain carries TRBV6-1 and TRBJ2-2; without DNA, the TCRdb call of TRBD2 cannot be checked. This CDR3 is 19 amino acids long. Germline loops: CDR1 MNHNS, CDR2 SASEGT.

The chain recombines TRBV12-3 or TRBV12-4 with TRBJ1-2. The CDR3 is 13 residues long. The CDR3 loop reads CASSSGGLSGYTF.

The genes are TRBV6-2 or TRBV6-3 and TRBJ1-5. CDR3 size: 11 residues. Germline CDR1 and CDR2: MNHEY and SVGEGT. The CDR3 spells CASSLGLAQHF.

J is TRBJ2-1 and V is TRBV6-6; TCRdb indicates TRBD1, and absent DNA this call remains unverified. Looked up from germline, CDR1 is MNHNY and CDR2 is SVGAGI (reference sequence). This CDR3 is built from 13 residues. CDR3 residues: CASRGGGDNEQFF.

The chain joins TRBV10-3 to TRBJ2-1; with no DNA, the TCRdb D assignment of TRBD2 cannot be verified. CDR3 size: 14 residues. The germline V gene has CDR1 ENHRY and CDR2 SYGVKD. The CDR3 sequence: CANARIAGGNEQFF.

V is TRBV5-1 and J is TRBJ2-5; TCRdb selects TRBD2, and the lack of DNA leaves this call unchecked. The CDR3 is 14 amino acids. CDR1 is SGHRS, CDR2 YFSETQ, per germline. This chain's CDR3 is CASSFGENQETQYF.

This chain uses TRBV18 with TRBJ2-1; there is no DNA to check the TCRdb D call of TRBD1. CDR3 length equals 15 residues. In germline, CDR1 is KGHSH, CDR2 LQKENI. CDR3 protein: CASSPPGQGLDEQFF.

The CDR3 region is CASSMSGLYEQYF. The chain links TRBV7-9 to TRBJ2-7; lacking DNA, the TRBD2 call made by TCRdb goes unchecked. Looked up from germline, CDR1 is SEHNR and CDR2 is FQNEAQ (reference sequence). CDR3 length: 13 residues.

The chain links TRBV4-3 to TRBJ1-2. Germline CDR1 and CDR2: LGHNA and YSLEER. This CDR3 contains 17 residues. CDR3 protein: CASSQVGVLTPASGYTF.